This TCR beta chain comes out of a study of blood T cell repertoires in COVID-19. Overall study context: Acute and convalescent COVID-19 samples came from the United States, Italy and Spain.

J gave up 4 bases and V 4 bases, and 7 bases lay outside the gene matches. The CDR3 is 15 amino acids. CDR1 SEHNR and CDR2 FQNEAQ come from the germline V gene (reference sequence). In the original processing: Amplification of reference gene primers was used by the study to estimate nucleated cell counts. Generated by immunoSEQ multiplex PCR, the TCRdb table keeps only in-frame clones and is missing some. Clone size and V and J calls were adopted from that table, with D and trimming inferred from the DNA. The sample carries approximately 270,000 clones, 80% to 90% recorded once. Sequencing was carried out using peripheral blood. The receptor was isolated from a man at least 80 years old with acute or convalescent COVID-19. V is TRBV7-9 and J is TRBJ2-1; 7 bases are shared with TRBD1. The CDR3 reads CASSWATGRYNEQFF. The CDR3 bases are TGTGCCAGCAGCTGGGCGACAGGGAGATACAATGAGCAGTTCTTC. The variable domain in full, with the rest retrieved from reference TRBV7-9 and TRBJ2-1, is DTGVSQNPRHKITKRGQNVTFRCDPISEHNRLYWYRQTLGQGPEFLTYFQNEAQLEKSRLLSDRFSAERPKGSFSTLEIQRTEQGDSAMYLCASSWATGRYNEQFFGPGTRLTVL.